This is a list of T cell receptor beta chains from one sample in a study of blood T cell repertoires in COVID-19. Profiled with immunoSEQ multiplex PCR; TCRdb holds only in-frame clones, not every one. The table records approximately 83,000 clones, 77% of them present only once. Sequences were obtained from peripheral blood. These receptors were obtained from a woman of 80 years or more with acute or convalescent COVID-19. The CDR3 runs from the conserved cysteine through the conserved F or W. The order of the fields is J gene, clone size, D gene, V gene, CDR3 DNA, CDR3 protein. The D gene is left open where the match is weak. The size entry is marked missing in some rows and otherwise reads once, few, many or a size class.

J: TRBJ1-1
size: -
D: -
V: TRBV7-2
DNA: TGTGCCAGCAGCTTATGGGGGGCAGGGACTATGAACACTGAAGCTTTCTTT
CDR3: CASSLWGAGTMNTEAFF

J: TRBJ2-7
size: -
D: TRBD1
V: TRBV10-3
DNA: TGTGCCATCAGAGAAGACAGGGGCCTATTCTACGAGCAGTACTTC
CDR3: CAIREDRGLFYEQYF

J: TRBJ1-2
size: few
D: TRBD1
V: TRBV7-2
DNA: TGTGCCAGCAGCACGAGACAGGGAGGTGGCTACACCTTC
CDR3: CASSTRQGGGYTF

J: TRBJ1-2
size: -
D: -
V: TRBV28
DNA: TGTGCCAGCAGCCCCTTTGGCACTAACTATGGCTACACCTTC
CDR3: CASSPFGTNYGYTF

J: TRBJ2-3
size: -
D: TRBD1
V: TRBV29-1
DNA: TGCAGCATCCGACAGGGTACCACAGATACGCAGTATTTT
CDR3: CSIRQGTTDTQYF

J: TRBJ2-5
size: -
D: TRBD2
V: TRBV19
DNA: TGTGCCAGTAGTTCTGTCGGGCTAGCGGGGTTGGAGACCCAGTACTTC
CDR3: CASSSVGLAGLETQYF

J: TRBJ2-4
size: -
D: TRBD2
V: TRBV18
DNA: TGTGCCAGCTCACCTATAGGTAGCGGGGGGGCCAGAAACATTCAGTACTTC
CDR3: CASSPIGSGGARNIQYF

J: TRBJ2-1
size: once
D: -
V: TRBV7-2
DNA: TGTGCCAGCAGCTTAGCCCCTGTAAAGCGGTCCTACAATGAGCAGTTCTTC
CDR3: CASSLAPVKRSYNEQFF

J: TRBJ2-7
size: -
D: TRBD2
V: TRBV19
DNA: TGTGCCAGTAGCCCCGGCGGAGCGGGAGGCTCCTACGAGCAGTACTTC
CDR3: CASSPGGAGGSYEQYF

J: TRBJ2-1
size: -
D: -
V: TRBV5-1
DNA: TGCGCCAGCAGCGGAACGGGGGTGGAGTCCTACAATGAGCAGTTCTTC
CDR3: CASSGTGVESYNEQFF

J: TRBJ2-7
size: -
D: -
V: TRBV6-1
DNA: TGTGCCAGCAGTGAAGTGGGGCAGAATTTCTACGAGCAGTACTTC
CDR3: CASSEVGQNFYEQYF

J: TRBJ2-1
size: -
D: TRBD2
V: TRBV30
DNA: TGTGCCTGCAGACTAGCCGGGGGTAGGAATGAGCAGTTCTTC
CDR3: CACRLAGGRNEQFF

J: TRBJ1-2
size: few
D: TRBD1
V: TRBV25-1
DNA: TGTGCCGCCCGGGACAGGGCCGACTATGGCTACACCTTC
CDR3: CAARDRADYGYTF

J: TRBJ1-1
size: few
D: -
V: TRBV7-9
DNA: TGTGCCAGCAGTCCGACAGTGAACACTGAAGCTTTCTTT
CDR3: CASSPTVNTEAFF

J: TRBJ2-7
size: few
D: -
V: TRBV4-3
DNA: TGCGCCAGCAGCCAAGGAGCGGTCGCGGGGGCACCCTACGAGCAGTACTTC
CDR3: CASSQGAVAGAPYEQYF

J: TRBJ2-1
size: -
D: -
V: TRBV7-2
DNA: TGTGCCAGCAGCTTTTATGGGAGCTCCTACAATGAGCAGTTCTTC
CDR3: CASSFYGSSYNEQFF

J: TRBJ1-3
size: -
D: TRBD1
V: TRBV5-4
DNA: TGTGCCAGCAGCTCGGCCGGACAGGGGGTGGCTGGAAACACCATATATTTT
CDR3: CASSSAGQGVAGNTIYF

J: TRBJ2-6
size: -
D: -
V: TRBV5-4
DNA: TGTGCCAGCAGTTATTGGGTTGGGCGGGCCAACGTCCTGACTTTC
CDR3: CASSYWVGRANVLTF

J: TRBJ2-2
size: -
D: TRBD1
V: TRBV5-1
DNA: TGCGCCAGCAGCTTGCAACAGGGGGATACCGGGGAGCTGTTTTTT
CDR3: CASSLQQGDTGELFF

J: TRBJ1-4
size: -
D: -
V: TRBV18
DNA: TGTGCCAGCTCACCGGCCGGGACATCGCGTGAAAAACTGTTTTTT
CDR3: CASSPAGTSREKLFF

J: TRBJ1-2
size: few
D: TRBD1
V: TRBV30
DNA: TGTGCCTGGCGCTTGCCAGGGACAGGGGACTATGGCTACACCTTC
CDR3: CAWRLPGTGDYGYTF

J: TRBJ2-7
size: few
D: TRBD2
V: TRBV4-2
DNA: TGTGCCAGCAGCGCGGGGCCCCCGACTAGCGGCTCGGAGCAGTACTTC
CDR3: CASSAGPPTSGSEQYF

J: TRBJ1-1
size: -
D: -
V: TRBV7-2
DNA: TGTGCCAGCAGCTTAGGGGGGCGGGGGCTGAACACTGAAGCTTTCTTT
CDR3: CASSLGGRGLNTEAFF

J: TRBJ1-4
size: -
D: TRBD1
V: TRBV6-6
DNA: TGTGCCAGCAGTTCCCAGGACAGGGTACTGTTTTTT
CDR3: CASSSQDRVLFF

J: TRBJ2-1
size: -
D: -
V: TRBV29-1
DNA: TGCAGCGTGGAGCGGGACAAGCAGTTCTTC
CDR3: CSVERDKQFF

J: TRBJ2-2
size: -
D: TRBD1
V: TRBV25-1
DNA: TGTGCCAGCTCCCCCCTCGCAAGACAGGGCCGGACTTTCGGGGAGCTGTTTTTT
CDR3: CASSPLARQGRTFGELFF

J: TRBJ1-5
size: -
D: -
V: TRBV6-5
DNA: TGTGCCAGCAGACCCGGACAGCTATTCAATCAGCCCCAGCATTTT
CDR3: CASRPGQLFNQPQHF

J: TRBJ2-5
size: few
D: -
V: TRBV29-1
DNA: TGCAGCGTCGAACGGAGTGGGGAGACCCAGTACTTC
CDR3: CSVERSGETQYF

J: TRBJ1-6
size: many
D: -
V: TRBV7-9
DNA: TGTGCCAGCAGCCAAGGGAGGTGGGCCAATTCACCCCTCCACTTT
CDR3: CASSQGRWANSPLHF

J: TRBJ1-1
size: -
D: -
V: TRBV5-6
DNA: TGTGCCAGCAGCTTGGCAGGCGATGACACTGAAGCTTTCTTT
CDR3: CASSLAGDDTEAFF

J: TRBJ1-1
size: -
D: -
V: TRBV23-1
DNA: TGCGCCAGCAGTCCCCGGGGAAGGAGGGAGAAGCTGAACACTGAAGCTTTCTTT
CDR3: CASSPRGRREKLNTEAFF

J: TRBJ2-5
size: -
D: -
V: TRBV7-2
DNA: TGTGCCAGCAGCCCAGTGGGGGCGGTTGGGGAGACCCAGTACTTC
CDR3: CASSPVGAVGETQYF

J: TRBJ2-5
size: -
D: TRBD2
V: TRBV12-5
DNA: TGTGCTAGTGGTTTAGCGGACCTACTAGCGGGGGGGAAAAAAGAGACCCAGTACTTC
CDR3: CASGLADLLAGGKKETQYF

J: TRBJ1-3
size: -
D: -
V: TRBV25-1
DNA: TGTGCCAGCAGTGAACACGGAGCCCCGAGCTCTGGAAACACCATATATTTT
CDR3: CASSEHGAPSSGNTIYF

J: TRBJ1-3
size: few
D: TRBD1
V: TRBV6-5
DNA: TGTGCCTCCACAGGGGGCACTACTGGAAACACCATATATTTT
CDR3: CASTGGTTGNTIYF

J: TRBJ1-6
size: few
D: -
V: TRBV19
DNA: TGTGCCAGTAGTATAGATCAAGGGACTTATCCACCCCTCCACTTT
CDR3: CASSIDQGTYPPLHF

J: TRBJ2-5
size: -
D: -
V: TRBV11-2
DNA: TGTGCCAGCAGCTTAGGGGTAGGGAGTCAAGAGACCCAGTACTTC
CDR3: CASSLGVGSQETQYF

J: TRBJ1-2
size: once
D: TRBD1
V: TRBV7-2
DNA: TGTGCCAGCAGCCCCGGACAGGGACGGTTTGTGGATGGCTACACCTTC
CDR3: CASSPGQGRFVDGYTF

J: TRBJ1-2
size: -
D: -
V: TRBV5-6
DNA: TGTGCCAGCAGCTTGGTTCTGGCGGTGGAATATGGCTACACCTTC
CDR3: CASSLVLAVEYGYTF

J: TRBJ2-7
size: -
D: TRBD1
V: TRBV19
DNA: TGTGCCAGTCTTGGACAGGGAGCCTACGAGCAGTACTTC
CDR3: CASLGQGAYEQYF

J: TRBJ1-2
size: -
D: TRBD1
V: TRBV30
DNA: TGTGCCTTGGACAGGGGATTGGGGGGCTACACCTTC
CDR3: CALDRGLGGYTF

J: TRBJ1-2
size: few
D: TRBD1
V: TRBV27
DNA: TGTGCCAGCAGCAAGGGACAGCTTAACTATGGCTACACCTTC
CDR3: CASSKGQLNYGYTF

J: TRBJ2-2
size: few
D: TRBD1
V: TRBV11-1
DNA: TGTGCCAGCAGCCGGGACAGGCGAACCGGGGAGCTGTTTTTT
CDR3: CASSRDRRTGELFF

J: TRBJ1-2
size: -
D: -
V: TRBV7-8
DNA: TGTGCCAGCAGCACCGACACTAACTATGGCTACACCTTC
CDR3: CASSTDTNYGYTF

J: TRBJ1-6
size: -
D: TRBD1
V: TRBV7-2
DNA: TGTGCCAGCAGCTTAGAACAGGGGGTTAGTTCACCCCTCCACTTT
CDR3: CASSLEQGVSSPLHF

J: TRBJ1-5
size: -
D: -
V: TRBV19
DNA: TGTGCCAGTAGTACCGACAATCGACGGGGTGTCAATCAGCCCCAGCATTTT
CDR3: CASSTDNRRGVNQPQHF

J: TRBJ2-3
size: few
D: TRBD2
V: TRBV10-3
DNA: TGTGCCATCAGCGGACTAGCGGGAGCCGCGGTCACAGATACGCAGTATTTT
CDR3: CAISGLAGAAVTDTQYF

J: TRBJ2-4
size: -
D: TRBD2
V: TRBV19
DNA: TGTGCCAGTAGTATAGTGGGGGGGGTAAACATTCAGTACTTC
CDR3: CASSIVGGVNIQYF

J: TRBJ2-5
size: -
D: TRBD1
V: TRBV6-1
DNA: TGTGCCAGCAGTGATCCGGGACAGGGCCGAGGGGCGGCCCAGTACTTC
CDR3: CASSDPGQGRGAAQYF

J: TRBJ1-2
size: -
D: TRBD1
V: TRBV19
DNA: TGTGCCAGTCGGCGCAGGGGGCGTAGGGGCTACACCTTC
CDR3: CASRRRGRRGYTF